Listed here are 11 T cell receptor beta chains from one sample, sequenced in a study of blood T cell repertoires in COVID-19. Data came from immunoSEQ multiplex PCR; TCRdb stores just in-frame clones and leaves some out. In the table there are more than 200,000 clones, 84% of which are singletons. Sequencing was done on a sample of peripheral blood. The receptors here all came from a woman older than 75 with COVID-19, enrolled during active disease.

The CDR3, as DNA: TGTGCCAGCAGCTTAGGAACAGGGGTCTATGGCTACACCTTC. Its translation is CASSLGTGVYGYTF. The V call is TRBV11-2, the J call TRBJ1-2; 7 positions agree with TRBD1. This CDR3 is 14 amino acids long. The germline CDR1 and CDR2 sequences are SGHAT and FQNNGV. The junction had 3 bases not matched to a gene; V was cut back by 1 base and J by 4 bases.

V gene TRBV7-2 combines with J gene TRBJ2-3, with 9 bases identical to TRBD1. V trimming: 7 bases; J trimming: 4 bases; junction bases outside the gene matches: 9. This CDR3 is 15 amino acids long. The germline gives CDR1 SGHTA, CDR2 FQGNSA. The DNA for the CDR3 is TGTGCCAGCACCCGATCGGGACAGGGAGCAGATACGCAGTATTTT. Residues: CASTRSGQGADTQYF. Looking up the rest from reference TRBV7-2 and TRBJ2-3 gives the full variable domain: GAGVSQSPSNKVTEKGKDVELRCDPISGHTALYWYRQSLGQGLEFLIYFQGNSAPDKSGLPSDRFSAERTGGSVSTLTIQRTQQEDSAVYLCASTRSGQGADTQYFGPGTRLTVL.

V is TRBV2 and J is TRBJ1-6; D might be TRBD1 (6 bases). V was clipped by 6 bases and J by 6 bases, with 12 bases between them. This CDR3 contains 14 residues. The germline CDR1 and CDR2 sequences are SNHLY and FYNNEI. CDR3 coding DNA: TGTGCCAGCAGATCGGACAGACTTAATTCACCCCTCCACTTT. Its translation is CASRSDRLNSPLHF. Looking up the rest from reference TRBV2 and TRBJ1-6 gives the full variable domain: EPEVTQTPSHQVTQMGQEVILRCVPISNHLYFYWYRQILGQKVEFLVSFYNNEISEKSEIFDDQFSVERPDGSNFTLKIRSTKLEDSAMYFCASRSDRLNSPLHFGNGTRLTVT.

V gene TRBV10-1 combines with J gene TRBJ1-3, with D tentatively TRBD1 (5 bases). The CDR3 has 16 residues. The V and J ends lost 3 bases and 0 bases respectively, with 12 bases between them. Per germline, CDR1 WNHNN and CDR2 SYGVQD (reference sequence). The CDR3 sequence is CASSDPTASSGNTIYF. The CDR3 DNA reads TGCGCCAGCAGTGATCCGACAGCGAGCTCTGGAAACACCATATATTTT.

This sequence joins TRBV5-1 and TRBJ2-2; D not certain. Per the germline V gene, CDR1 is SGHRS and CDR2 is YFSETQ. V lost 0 bases to trimming and J lost 4 bases, with 10 bases between them. This CDR3 spans 15 amino acids. The CDR3 DNA reads as TGCGCCAGCAGCTTGGCCTCGACTCCCACCGGGGAGCTGTTTTTT. Encoded protein: CASSLASTPTGELFF.

V is TRBV11-2 and J is TRBJ2-3, with 9 positions matching TRBD1. Trimming removed 5 bases from V and 13 bases from J; junction bases left unmatched: 13. CDR3 length: 14 residues. CDR1 is SGHAT and CDR2 is FQNNGV in the germline V gene. The CDR3 nucleotides are TGTGCCAGCAGCCAGGACAGGGGACCCTTCTTGGAGTATTTT. This gives the protein CASSQDRGPFLEYF.

This clone appeared a few times. The rearrangement uses TRBV29-1 and TRBJ1-2; 9 bases fit TRBD1. The CDR3 is 18 amino acids. The V and J ends lost 2 bases and 8 bases, in that order; junction bases with no gene match: 21. Germline CDR1 and CDR2: SQVTM and ANQGSEA. In nucleotides, the CDR3 is TGCAGCGTTGAAAGGATGACTCTGGGACAGGGAGCCAGGGAAGGCTACACCTTC. Its translation is CSVERMTLGQGAREGYTF.

CDR3 residues: CASSLKTGGDSPLHF. In DNA form, the CDR3 reads TGTGCCAGCAGCTTAAAGACGGGGGGAGATTCACCCCTCCACTTT. This chain uses TRBV7-2 with TRBJ1-6, with D possibly TRBD1 on 5 matching bases. CDR1 is SGHTA, CDR2 FQGNSA, per germline. V dropped 2 bases and J dropped 8 bases, with 13 bases sitting between them. The CDR3 has 15 residues.

The chain employs TRBV6-1 and TRBJ1-4, with 10 bases fitting TRBD1. The V gene's germline CDR1 is MNHNS and CDR2 SASEGT. The CDR3 sequence is 20 residues long. The junction had 18 bases not matched to a gene; V was cut back by 0 bases and J by 8 bases. The CDR3 region is CASSEALLGTGVERQEKLFF. CDR3 in DNA: TGTGCCAGCAGTGAAGCCCTCCTAGGGACAGGGGTCGAAAGACAGGAAAAACTGTTTTTT.

This chain uses TRBV28 with TRBJ1-5; TRBD1 matches at 10 bases. The CDR3 covers 16 residues. The ends lost 5 bases at V and 3 bases at J; junction bases unmatched: 7. CDR1 and CDR2 from the germline V gene are MDHEN and SYDVKM. CDR3 nucleotides: TGTGCCAGCAGTCCCTCGGGACAGGGGATCAATCAGCCCCAGCATTTT. Encoded protein: CASSPSGQGINQPQHF.

The chain couples TRBV5-4 to TRBJ2-3; 7 bases line up with TRBD1. With V trimmed by 5 bases and J by 2 bases, 5 bases remained unmatched. The CDR3 is made up of 14 amino acids. Germline loops: CDR1 SGHNT, CDR2 YYREEE (reference sequence). The CDR3: CASSLQGITDTQYF. CDR3 sequence (DNA): TGTGCCAGCAGTCTACAGGGGATCACAGATACGCAGTATTTT.